The 28 T cell receptor beta chains listed next were all sequenced from one sample in a study of T cell clonality in common variable immunodeficiency. Profiling relied on immunoSEQ multiplex PCR, and the TCRdb table lists in-frame clones only, not all of them. Sampling found tens of thousands of clones, none seen once. Sequenced material: peripheral blood mononuclear cells. These receptors originate from a person aged 18 to 70 in good health.

Ten or more counts support this clone. With the read ending 3 residues before the CDR3 end, the germline J gene is used to fill in that end. This rearrangement joins TRBV7-9 to TRBJ1-4; D is ambiguous. The CDR3 loop spans 13 amino acids. V lost 7 bases, J lost 7 bases, and 13 bases lay in between. In germline, CDR1 is SEHNR, CDR2 FQNEAQ (reference sequence). This chain's CDR3 is CASNTPTTEKLFF. The sequenced part of the CDR3 DNA is TGTGCCAGCAACACGCCCACAACTGAAAAA.

This clone came up a few times. The sequenced fragment ends 3 residues before the CDR3 boundary, so the rest is inferred from the germline J gene. This chain links TRBV19 with TRBJ2-1; 7 nucleotides match TRBD2. Germline-derived CDR1 and CDR2 are LNHDA and SQIVND (reference sequence). This CDR3 spans 15 amino acids. J was trimmed by 3 bases and V by 5 bases; bases with no gene match: 7. CDR3 DNA, as far as it was read: TGTGCCAGTAGTGCCCGAGAGCGGGACTACAATGAG. Translated: CASSARERDYNE. The whole CDR3 sequence is CASSARERDYNEQFF. Drawing the rest from reference TRBV19 and TRBJ2-1, the complete variable domain is DGGITQSPKYLFRKEGQNVTLSCEQNLNHDAMYWYRQDPGQGLRLIYYSQIVNDFQKGDIAEGYSVSREKKESFPLTVTSAQKNPTAFYLCASSARERDYNEQFFGPGTRLTVL.

This clone appeared many times. From the germline J gene comes the end of the CDR3, since the read stops 3 residues before it. This rearrangement joins TRBV6-1 to TRBJ2-5; no firm D call. The V and J ends lost 2 bases and 2 bases respectively, with 18 bases between them. The germline CDR1 and CDR2 sequences are MNHNS and SASEGT. This CDR3 is 17 amino acids long. The CDR3 here is CASSEQPQAEPQETQYF. The sequenced part of the CDR3 DNA is TGTGCCAGCAGTGAACAGCCCCAGGCAGAACCACAAGAGACC.

There are a few counts of this clone. The read is 3 residues too short to cover the CDR3 end, so that end is filled in from the germline J gene. This chain joins TRBV7-6 and TRBJ1-1; 10 bases are shared with TRBD1. CDR1 SGHVS and CDR2 FNYEAQ come from the germline V gene. With V trimmed by 3 bases and J by 5 bases, 9 bases remained unmatched. The CDR3 sequence is 16 residues long. CDR3 bases read: TGTGCCAGCAGCTTGACAGGGGGCAATAGTTTGACTGAA. It codes for CASSLTGGNSLTE. Given in full, the CDR3 is CASSLTGGNSLTEAFF.

This clone came up many times. Coverage ceases 3 residues before the CDR3 finishes, and the germline J gene fills in the end. V usage is TRBV13 and J usage is TRBJ2-3; the D is unclear. This CDR3 spans 13 amino acids. V was shortened by 1 base and J by 6 bases, with 8 bases between the two germline ends. Germline values: CDR1 PRHDT, CDR2 FYEKMQ (reference sequence). The CDR3 spells CASSLELQDTQYF. Partial CDR3 DNA: TGTGCCAGCAGCTTAGAATTACAGGATACG.

This clone was detected ten times or more. The read falls 3 residues short of the CDR3 end, and the missing part is taken from the germline J gene. The chain recombines TRBV15 with TRBJ2-7, with D possibly being TRBD2 (5 bases). The germline V and J ends were trimmed by 0 bases and 0 bases, with 9 bases remaining between them. Per the germline V gene, CDR1 is LNHNV and CDR2 is YYDKDF (reference sequence). The CDR3 length is 15 residues. This CDR3 reads CATSRDRGRSYEQYF. Partial CDR3 DNA: TGTGCCACCAGCAGAGATCGGGGTCGCTCCTACGAG.

This clone appeared many times. Coverage ceases 3 residues before the CDR3 finishes, and the germline J gene fills in the end. The chain is built from TRBV5-1 and TRBJ2-5; 12 bases fit TRBD2. This CDR3 comprises 16 residues. Germline V gives CDR1 SGHRS, CDR2 YFSETQ. J lost 2 bases, V lost 4 bases, and 6 bases had no gene match. The CDR3 region is CASSPRTSGTQETQYF. CDR3 DNA, as far as it was read: TGCGCCAGCAGCCCGCGGACTAGCGGGACACAAGAGACC.

This clone was detected a few times. The read terminates 3 residues before the CDR3 end, so the remaining end is supplied by the germline J gene. This chain joins TRBV20-1 and TRBJ2-7, with TRBD2 matching over 7 bases. CDR1 and CDR2 (germline): DFQATT, SNEGSKA (reference sequence). There are 14 residues in the CDR3. The J segment lost 0 bases and the V segment lost 3 bases, leaving 5 bases of the junction unmatched. CDR3 sequence reads: CSASLLAASYEQYF. The covered CDR3 bases are TGCAGTGCTAGCCTCCTAGCGGCCTCCTACGAG.

This clone was seen repeatedly, ten times or more. The read falls 3 residues short of the CDR3 end, and the missing part is taken from the germline J gene. The chain carries TRBV7-2 and TRBJ2-7, with 8 bases identical to TRBD1. Germline CDR1 reads SGHTA; CDR2 reads FQGNSA. With V trimmed by 1 base and J by 3 bases, 5 bases remained unmatched. The CDR3 is 15 amino acids. CDR3 region: CASSLGQGSIYEQYF. The covered CDR3 bases are TGTGCCAGCAGCTTAGGACAGGGGAGTATCTACGAG.

This clone was observed many times. The sequenced part of the CDR3 DNA is TGCGCCAGCAGCGGCGCGGCTAACGCAGATACG. It specifies CASSGAANADT. The complete CDR3 reads CASSGAANADTQYF. The rearrangement joins TRBV5-1 to TRBJ2-3; no firm D call. With the read ending 3 residues before the CDR3 end, the germline J gene is used to fill in that end. Germline assignment: CDR1 SGHRS and CDR2 YFSETQ. The CDR3 runs 14 residues. V gave up 4 bases and J gave up 4 bases, with 13 bases separating them.

This clone came up many times. The CDR3 end falls 3 residues outside the read, so it is completed with the germline J gene. This chain connects TRBV5-4 to TRBJ1-3; no clear D gene. Germline V gene data show CDR1 as SGHNT and CDR2 as YYREEE (reference sequence). The CDR3 covers 15 residues. The V end was cut by 0 bases, the J end by 1 base, with 8 bases between. The CDR3 region is CASSLASGSGNTIYF. CDR3 DNA, as far as it was read: TGTGCCAGCAGCTTGGCCTCGGGTTCTGGAAACACC.

This clone was recorded at least ten times. CDR3 DNA, as far as it was read: TGTGCCACCAGAGGACAGGCGAGAAGTGAAAAA. Protein product: CATRGQARSEK. The entire CDR3 protein is CATRGQARSEKLFF. The chain uses TRBV15 and TRBJ1-4; 7 bases are shared with TRBD1. The read falls 3 residues short of the CDR3 end, and the missing part is taken from the germline J gene. J lost 7 bases, V lost 6 bases, and 8 bases had no gene match. CDR3 size: 14 residues. From germline, CDR1 is LNHNV and CDR2 YYDKDF (reference sequence).

The sample holds many counts of this clone. The read terminates 3 residues ahead of where the CDR3 ends, so the germline J gene completes it. The chain has TRBV9 and TRBJ1-5; D perhaps matches TRBD1 (6 bases). V gave up 0 bases and J gave up 7 bases, with 8 bases separating them. Germline loops: CDR1 SGDLS, CDR2 YYNGEE. The CDR3 extends over 13 amino acids. The CDR3 region is CASSVGDKQPQHF. The sequenced CDR3 bases are TGTGCCAGCAGCGTAGGGGACAAGCAGCCC.

In this sample, this clone turned up many times. The read comes to an end 3 residues before the CDR3 does, leaving the germline J gene to fill in the end. This rearrangement joins TRBV5-1 to TRBJ1-1; D remains ambiguous. V dropped 2 bases and J dropped 4 bases, with 3 bases sitting between them. This CDR3 comprises 11 residues. Germline-derived CDR1 and CDR2 are SGHRS and YFSETQ. The DNA read from the CDR3 is TGCGCCAGCAGCTTAGGCACTGAA. Translated: CASSLGTE. The whole CDR3 protein reads CASSLGTEAFF.

This clone has a count of ten or more. This CDR3 is CASGIRQGLGTEAFF. The CDR3 DNA, read in part, is TGTGCTAGTGGCATTCGACAGGGTTTAGGCACTGAA. The chain carries TRBV12-5 and TRBJ1-1; 7 bases map to TRBD1. The read finishes 3 residues shy of the CDR3 end, and the germline J gene is used to complete it. The CDR3 consists of 15 residues. With V trimmed by 6 bases and J by 4 bases, 11 bases remained unmatched. Germline loops: CDR1 LGHNT, CDR2 FRNRAP.

There are many counts of this clone. Read coverage stops 3 residues before the CDR3 terminus; the germline J gene supplies the remainder. The J gene is TRBJ1-1, the V gene TRBV18; a weak D match, TRBD1 (5 bases). Per the germline V gene, CDR1 is KGHSH and CDR2 is LQKENI. Between the trimmed V and J ends, which lost 6 bases and 1 base, there was a span of 18 bases. This CDR3 is 16 amino acids long. The chain's CDR3 is CASSHGRGSPNTEAFF. The CDR3 DNA, read in part, is TGTGCCAGCTCCCACGGGAGGGGCAGCCCGAACACTGAA.

This clone was seen repeatedly, ten times or more. The read is 3 residues too short to cover the CDR3 end, so that end is filled in from the germline J gene. This sequence joins TRBV5-6 and TRBJ2-7; tentative D call: TRBD1 (6 bases). CDR3 length equals 13 residues. The V end lost 2 bases, the J end lost 2 bases, and 8 bases lay between the germline ends. Germline CDR1 SGHDT, CDR2 YYEEEE. CDR3 sequence: CASSFQGTYEQYF. The part of the CDR3 DNA that was read is TGTGCCAGCAGCTTCCAGGGGACCTACGAG.

This clone appeared many times. The read gets to within 3 residues of the CDR3 end, and the germline J gene fills in the rest. The V and J genes are TRBV10-2 and TRBJ2-1, with 9 bases identical to TRBD1. After removal of 4 bases from V and 6 bases from J, the junction contained 4 bases not matched to a gene. Per the germline V gene, CDR1 is WSHSY and CDR2 is SAAADI. CDR3 length: 14 residues. The CDR3: CASSAGTGLNEQFF. The covered CDR3 bases are TGCGCCAGCAGTGCCGGGACAGGGCTCAATGAG.

This clone showed up many times. Sequencing ends 3 residues short of the CDR3 end; the germline J gene provides the rest. The gene calls are TRBV20-1 and TRBJ1-2; no clear D. The germline gives CDR1 DFQATT, CDR2 SNEGSKA (reference sequence). The CDR3 has 10 residues. CDR3 bases read: TGCAGTGCCCCCGTGGGCGGC. Its protein is CSAPVGG. The whole CDR3 reads CSAPVGGYTF.

This clone has a count of ten or more. Read coverage stops 3 residues before the CDR3 terminus; the germline J gene supplies the remainder. This rearrangement joins TRBV5-1 to TRBJ1-2, with TRBD1 matching over 11 bases. Germline V gene sequence: CDR1 SGHRS, CDR2 YFSETQ. The CDR3 covers 14 residues. Trimming at V came to 3 bases and at J to 7 bases, leaving 5 bases not matched to a gene. Partial CDR3 DNA: TGCGCCAGCAGCTCTGGACAGGGGGCGGGTGGC. Protein: CASSSGQGAGG. The whole CDR3 region reads CASSSGQGAGGYTF.

This clone has a count of ten or more. The observed sequence ends 3 residues before the CDR3 terminus, with the missing tail filled in from the germline J gene. The chain has TRBV11-3 and TRBJ2-3; no reliable D call. V lost 2 bases and J 6 bases, leaving 9 bases between the germline ends. The CDR3 spans 13 residues. Germline-derived CDR1 and CDR2 are SGHNT and YENEEA. Incomplete CDR3 DNA: TGTGCCAGCAGCTTACCCCTCGGGGATACG. The encoded protein is CASSLPLGDT. In full, the CDR3 is CASSLPLGDTQYF.

This clone has ten or more counts. From the germline J gene comes the end of the CDR3, since the read stops 3 residues before it. This chain uses TRBV7-9 with TRBJ1-6; a weak D match, TRBD1 (6 bases). The CDR3 runs 14 residues. Trimming pared 4 bases from V and 9 bases from J, leaving 13 bases between. Germline V gives CDR1 SEHNR, CDR2 FQNEAQ (reference sequence). CDR3 DNA (partial): TGTGCCAGCAGCTCCACAGGGAACTCTTCACCC. Translation: CASSSTGNSSP. From start to end, the CDR3 is CASSSTGNSSPLHF. The whole variable domain, filled in from reference TRBV7-9 and TRBJ1-6, reads DTGVSQNPRHKITKRGQNVTFRCDPISEHNRLYWYRQTLGQGPEFLTYFQNEAQLEKSRLLSDRFSAERPKGSFSTLEIQRTEQGDSAMYLCASSSTGNSSPLHFGNGTRLTVT.

This clone came up many times. The read ends 3 residues before the CDR3 terminus; that terminus is restored from the germline J gene. This sequence joins TRBV23-1 and TRBJ2-7, with D unresolved. TRBV23-1 is classed as an ORF, of uncertain function. This CDR3 has 15 amino acids. Trimming cost V 2 bases and J 2 bases, with 13 bases left between them. Incomplete CDR3 DNA: TGCGCCAGCAGTCAAACCAGAACACCTCCCTACGAG. This translates into CASSQTRTPPYE. The whole CDR3 region reads CASSQTRTPPYEQYF.

Ten or more counts support this clone. The missing CDR3 end, 3 residues past where the read stops, is filled in from the germline J gene. V usage is TRBV10-3 and J usage is TRBJ2-2; D is perhaps TRBD1 (6 bases). Between the trimmed V and J ends, which lost 8 bases and 1 base, there was a span of 11 bases. CDR1 is ENHRY and CDR2 is SYGVKD in the germline V gene. This CDR3 contains 14 residues. The sequenced CDR3 bases are TGTGCCATCGGACTGACAGGGAACACCGGGGAG. Translating gives CAIGLTGNTGE. The entire CDR3 is CAIGLTGNTGELFF.

There are many counts of this clone. Read data end 3 residues before the CDR3 end; the end is taken from the germline J gene. The chain recombines TRBV2 with TRBJ1-1; a weak D match, TRBD1 (6 bases). Germline CDR1 reads SNHLY; CDR2 reads FYNNEI. The CDR3 is made up of 14 amino acids. The V end was cut by 4 bases, the J end by 5 bases, with 14 bases between. The part of the CDR3 DNA that was read is TGTGCCAGCAGTGCAGGGACAACAATTACTGAA. Translation gives CASSAGTTITE. The CDR3, in full, reads CASSAGTTITEAFF.

Notes on this clone: Sequencing ends 3 residues short of the CDR3 end; the germline J gene provides the rest. Other DNA sequences in this sample translate to the same CDR3. The chain recombines TRBV18 with TRBJ2-7, with a weak D call TRBD1 (6 bases). With 6 bases removed from V and 2 bases from J, the gap between germline ends came to 17 bases. CDR1 is KGHSH, CDR2 LQKENI, per germline. The length of the CDR3 is 15 residues. Partial CDR3 DNA: TGTGCCAGCTCTCCCGGGGCAGGGGCGGCCTACGAG. Translation gives CASSPGAGAAYE. The whole CDR3 protein is CASSPGAGAAYEQYF. Based on the CDR3 plus reference TRBV18 and TRBJ2-7, the full variable domain is NAGVMQNPRHLVRRRGQEARLRCSPMKGHSHVYWYRQLPEEGLKFMVYLQKENIIDESGMPKERFSAEFPKEGPSILRIQQVVRGDSAAYFCASSPGAGAAYEQYFGPGTRLTVT.

This clone was recorded many times. The read stops 3 residues short of the end of the CDR3; the missing end is completed from the germline J gene. V usage is TRBV20-1 and J usage is TRBJ2-3, with TRBD2 matching over 9 bases. CDR3 size: 16 residues. Unmatched junction bases numbered 10, after V lost 4 bases and J lost 2 bases. From germline, CDR1 is DFQATT and CDR2 SNEGSKA (reference sequence). Partial CDR3 DNA: TGCAGTGCTATTCAGTCGGCTAGCGGGGTCACAGATACG. Translating gives CSAIQSASGVTDT. Given in full, the CDR3 is CSAIQSASGVTDTQYF.

This clone occurred many times. The read stops 3 residues short of the end of the CDR3; the missing end is completed from the germline J gene. The V call is TRBV7-2, the J call TRBJ1-5, with 7 nucleotides matching TRBD1. In germline, CDR1 is SGHTA, CDR2 FQGNSA. V dropped 5 bases and J dropped 7; count of bases not matched to a gene: 11. This CDR3 is built from 15 residues. The DNA read from the CDR3 is TGTGCCAGCAGCGACCAGGGGGGCGCAAGGCAGCCC. Its protein is CASSDQGGARQP. The entire CDR3 protein is CASSDQGGARQPQHF.